This is a list of T cell receptor beta chains from one sample in a study of Graves' ophthalmopathy and Graves' hyperthyroidism. TCRdb called the multiplex PCR reads again in MiXCR, with one record for every CDR3 protein. The data contain under 400,000 distinct CDR3 sequences, roughly 16% of them singletons. What was sequenced was peripheral blood. The origin of the receptors is an adult man with Graves' ophthalmopathy. The CDR3 runs from the conserved cysteine through the conserved F or W. D genes are given only for firm matches. Some rows have no size entry. The others give once, few or many, or a class for an expanded clone.

clone size,J gene,V gene,D gene,CDR3 DNA,CDR3 protein
many,TRBJ2-7,TRBV10-3,NA,TGTGCCATCACGGGAAGGGACCCCTCCTACGAGCAGTACTTC,CAITGRDPSYEQYF
many,TRBJ1-3,TRBV7-2,NA,TGTGCCAGCAGCTCTAGGGCGGGTCCCTCTGGAAACACCATATATTTT,CASSSRAGPSGNTIYF
many,TRBJ1-5,TRBV7-2,NA,TGTGCCAGCAGCTCCGGGACATATTGGAATCAGCCCCAGCATTTT,CASSSGTYWNQPQHF
many,TRBJ2-7,TRBV29-1,TRBD1,TGCAGCGTTGAAGTCGGACAGGGTGGGCAGTACTTC,CSVEVGQGGQYF
many,TRBJ1-5,TRBV6-1,NA,TGTGCCAGCAGTGAGCAAAGGGCACGGGCGCAGCATTTT,CASSEQRARAQHF
many,TRBJ2-7,TRBV25-1,NA,TGTGCCAGCCGCCAGGGAGGGGGGCAGGCCGAGCAGTACTTC,CASRQGGGQAEQYF
many,TRBJ1-1,TRBV5-1,NA,TGCGCCAGCAGCTCAGGCAGGGGTAACACTGAAGCTTTCTTT,CASSSGRGNTEAFF
many,TRBJ1-5,TRBV27,TRBD1,TGTGCCAGCAGTAAGGGACAGGGAAAAAATCAGCCCCAGCATTTT,CASSKGQGKNQPQHF
few,TRBJ1-2,TRBV6-5,NA,TGTGCCAGCAGTTTGTGGGCGGTAGCTAACTATGGCTACACCTTC,CASSLWAVANYGYTF
many,TRBJ2-3,TRBV10-3,TRBD2,TGTGCCATCAGTCCAGCGGGAGGTTCCAGCACAGATACGCAGTATTTT,CAISPAGGSSTDTQYF
many,TRBJ1-6,TRBV7-2,NA,TGTGCCAGCAGCCCGGACCGGGGGCCAAATTCACCCCTCCACTTT,CASSPDRGPNSPLHF
NA,TRBJ1-2,TRBV24-1,TRBD1,TGTGCCACCAGTGAGCGGCGACAGGGCGGGCACTATGGCTACACCTTC,CATSERRQGGHYGYTF
many,TRBJ1-6,TRBV14,NA,TGTGCCAGCAGCCAAGTCCGACAGGCCTCTAATCCACCCCTCCACTTT,CASSQVRQASNPPLHF
many,TRBJ2-2,TRBV6-1,TRBD1,TGTGCCAGCACCAGAACCGGGACAGGAGTCGGGGAGCTGTTTTTT,CASTRTGTGVGELFF
many,TRBJ1-1,TRBV30,NA,TGTGCCTGGGGCAGAGAAGAGAACACTGAAGCTTTCTTT,CAWGREENTEAFF
many,TRBJ2-2,TRBV18,NA,TGTGCCAGCTTGGCAGTTAACACCGGGGAGCTGTTTTTT,CASLAVNTGELFF
few,TRBJ2-7,TRBV19,TRBD2,TGTGCCAGTAGTGCGGTAGCGGGAGTTGAGCAGTACTTC,CASSAVAGVEQYF
many,TRBJ1-1,TRBV29-1,NA,TGCAGCGTTGAAGAGGGTACGGGGAACGCTGAAGCTTTCTTT,CSVEEGTGNAEAFF
many,TRBJ2-7,TRBV20-1,TRBD2,TGCAGTGCTCCTACTAGCGGGCCGAAATCCTACGAGCAGTACTTC,CSAPTSGPKSYEQYF
NA,TRBJ1-2,TRBV6-2/TRBV6-3,TRBD1,TGTGCCAGCAGTCCATCGGGACAGTCTAACTATGGCTACACCTTC,CASSPSGQSNYGYTF
NA,TRBJ1-1,TRBV15,NA,TGTGCCACCGCGGATAGCACTGAAGCTTTCTTT,CATADSTEAFF
many,TRBJ2-5,TRBV11-2,NA,TGTGCCAGCAGTCATAGCTCCTTGGGGACCCAGTACTTC,CASSHSSLGTQYF
many,TRBJ2-4,TRBV7-2,NA,TGTGCCAGCAGCTTAGCCCCCAGGGGAGGCGACATTCAGTACTTC,CASSLAPRGGDIQYF
many,TRBJ2-7,TRBV5-1,NA,TGCGCCAGCAGCTTGGATCCGGGACAATCCTACGAGCAGTACTTC,CASSLDPGQSYEQYF
NA,TRBJ2-7,TRBV6-1,TRBD1,TGTGCCAGCAGTGAATTTTTTGTGGGGACAGGGAGCTCCTACGAGCAGTACTTC,CASSEFFVGTGSSYEQYF
many,TRBJ2-7,TRBV4-1,TRBD2,TGCGCCAGCAGCCAAGGGACTAGCGGCCTCTACGAGCAGTACTTC,CASSQGTSGLYEQYF
many,TRBJ1-1,TRBV27,NA,TGTGCCAGCAGTTTAGTTGGTGAGGGACGGGGAGCTTTCTTT,CASSLVGEGRGAFF
many,TRBJ1-5,TRBV5-1,TRBD1,TGCGCCAGCAGCTCGGGGACAGGAAGCAATCAGCCCCAGCATTTT,CASSSGTGSNQPQHF
NA,TRBJ1-6,TRBV6-5,NA,TGTGCCAGCAGTTACTCGGACGTGGGACTAAATTCACAACTCCACTTT,CASSYSDVGLNSQLHF
NA,TRBJ2-7,TRBV5-1,TRBD2,TGCGCCAGCAGCTCCCTCGGTAGCGGGAACCACGAGCAGTACTTC,CASSSLGSGNHEQYF
many,TRBJ2-5,TRBV7-9,NA,TGTGCCAGCAGCGCCTGGGGGGATACAGAGACCCAGTACTTC,CASSAWGDTETQYF
many,TRBJ1-1,TRBV7-2,NA,TGTGCCAGCAGCTTAGCCGGATCAGGGGACACTGAAGCTTTCTTT,CASSLAGSGDTEAFF
NA,TRBJ2-4,TRBV28,TRBD2,TGTGCCAGCAGTTCCTCCCGGGCTAGCGGTACAAATATAGCCAAAAACATTCAGTACTTC,CASSSSRASGTNIAKNIQYF
many,TRBJ1-2,TRBV7-8,NA,TGTGCCAGCAGGGGGGGCAGGACGAACTATGGCTACACCTTC,CASRGGRTNYGYTF
many,TRBJ1-5,TRBV6-1,TRBD1,TGTGCCAGCATGTCACAGGGGGCTGTACAGCCCCAGCATTTT,CASMSQGAVQPQHF
many,TRBJ1-6,TRBV20-1,NA,TGCAGTGCTAGCCGACCAACGGGTTCCTATAATTCACCCCTCCACTTT,CSASRPTGSYNSPLHF
once,TRBJ2-7,TRBV6-1,NA,TGTGCCAGCAGCGCCTCCGGGGACTACGAGCAGTACTTC,CASSASGDYEQYF
NA,TRBJ2-7,TRBV6-1,NA,TGTGCCAGCATGAGTCTCCGCACCTCCTACGAGCAGTACTTC,CASMSLRTSYEQYF
NA,TRBJ2-7,TRBV12-3/TRBV12-4,TRBD2,TGTGCCAGCAGGGGGACTAGTCGCGAGCAGTACTTC,CASRGTSREQYF
many,TRBJ1-2,TRBV11-2,TRBD1,TGTGCCAGCAGCTTTGACAGGGGGACCTATGGCTACACCTTC,CASSFDRGTYGYTF
many,TRBJ1-1,TRBV25-1,NA,TGTGCCAGCAGTGAATATAGCCAAAAGAACACTGAAGCTTTCTTT,CASSEYSQKNTEAFF
many,TRBJ2-7,TRBV24-1,TRBD1,TGTGCCACCAGTGATTCCGGGACAGGGAACTACGAGCAGTACTTC,CATSDSGTGNYEQYF